The subject of this entry is one TCR beta chain. This clonotype occurred once. Its antigen target is currently unknown. This sequence may be a read error, since a much larger clone differs from it by one base. Libraries of naive CD8 T cells were built from anywhere between about 19,000 and 1,000,000 sorted cells, with 10%, 30% or 50% of the purified RNA used. Naive CD8 T cells, defined as CD8+CD4-CCR7+CD45RA+, were FACS-sorted into RLT Plus buffer on a BD FACSAria II. To test detection sensitivity, Jurkat RNA equivalent to roughly nine TCR copies was spiked into samples of about 19,000-1,000,000 naive CD8 T cells. Enrichment of CD8 T cells was performed with RosetteSep CD8+ T Cell Enrichment Cocktail and Ficoll-Paque, after which ACK red cell lysis was carried out. This record belongs to a study of molecular identifiers for immune sequencing clone quantification (dated by TCRdb to between 2017 and 2018). About the study as a whole: For a replicate experiment, the RNA from either about 20,000 or 100,000 naive CD8 T cells was divided into five aliquots, and four of those aliquots went on to sequencing. This methods study used CD8 T cells to benchmark TCR RNA copy counting and molecular-identifier clustering-based TCR repertoire sequencing (MIDCIRS).

Library preparation employed PCR. Sequenced using an Illumina HiSeq 4000. Preparation of bulk TCR libraries followed a previously described approach, with the TCR primers listed in Table S5. The Qiagen AllPrep DNA/RNA kit was used to purify total RNA. Reads from multiple sequencing runs of the same library were pooled before analysis. The paper's data handling went like this. Only reads with exact TCR constant sequence were kept, trimmed to 150 nt, and grouped by their 12-nt molecular barcodes. Reads within each barcode group were sub-clustered using a 15% Levenshtein threshold, and quality-weighted consensus sequences were constructed for each RNA molecule. Non-functional sequences were excluded, and lower-count sequences lying one edit away from another sequence were also excluded. Based on fitting two negative binomial distributions, any barcode sub-cluster with under 20% of the maximum read count was discarded. Through fastp at Q25 and MiXCR, TCRdb rebuilt clones from the public reads, retaining in-frame beta chains. Duplicate CDR3 protein sequences are folded into a single record with the most common DNA and genes. Here the V and J calls rest on TCRdb's processing, not on the authors' analysis. Recorded for this sample are 550,000 to 750,000 distinct CDR3 sequences; 20% of them occurred a single time. The leading ten clones occupy roughly 0.83% of the sample.

The research as a whole found: Modeling estimated 2.5 to 3.5 recovered TCR RNA copies per cell, compared with about 10 by digital PCR, which implies 30% to 35% capture efficiency. Even against a background of one million naive CD8 T cells, spiked-in Jurkat TCR RNA amounting to a single cell's worth was reported to be detectable. When barcode sub-clustering was not used, chimeric consensus sequences inflated TCR diversity, with chimeras reaching as high as 47%. Spiked-in Jurkat TCR RNA (roughly 10 copies' worth), which is not part of the donor repertoire, was contained in the naive libraries. In CMV-specific effector cells, clones with more than 20 RNA copies contained over 99% of molecules, whereas in naive cells such clones contained under 1% of molecules. The sizes of highly expanded clones could end up underestimated when identical TCR molecules share a barcode.

The germline V gene gives CDR1 as SGHVS and CDR2 as FQNEAQ. Taken from cysteine to phenylalanine, the CDR3 has 16 residues. Only CDR3 DNA remains: 48 bases, in frame from the first base. V lost 8 bases and J lost 5 bases; the stretch between them is 24 bases long. The source of this sequence is a human donor in good health. Some libraries in this study had Jurkat cell RNA spiked in. The chain is encoded by TRBV7-8 joined to TRBJ1-1; D gene: possibly TRBD1, on 6 matching bases. Sample: naive CD8+ T cells from blood, with Jurkat cell RNA spiked in. In the paper's terms, the cell subset or site label means: FACS-sorted CD8+CD4-CCR7+CD45RA+ naive T cells. The CDR3 region has the sequence CASGSLRGELGTEAFF. DNA sequence: TGTGCCAGCGGCTCACTGAGGGGGGAGTTGGGGACTGAAGCTTTCTTT.